The following is a T cell receptor (beta chain) sequence with its context. Its antigen specificity is not known. No much larger clone exists at a distance of one base, and base qualities are not known. Library method: the immunoSEQ multiplex PCR assay. Imported from immuneACCESS, the table was reduced by TCRdb to in-frame sequences with V and J called. These copies leave out some clones; in studies compared against another copy, an unresolved V gene accounts for under half, and the cause of the remainder is not known. The sample yields approximately 53,000 clones; about nine tenths were counted once. The ten largest clones take up 0.61% of the sample. This sample was included in a study of T cell changes during pregnancy in multiple sclerosis (dated by TCRdb to between 2018 and 2021). Looking at the study overall: In women with multiple sclerosis, the researchers looked at how the T cell repertoire shifted as pregnancy progressed.

The material sequenced was CD4+ T cells from peripheral blood mononuclear cells, taken after pregnancy. This clonotype was sampled from a female donor in good health, enrolled as a control in a pregnancy study.

Read as DNA, the sequence is TGCGCCAGCAGCCACCCTGACAGTAGGAATGAGCAGTTCTTC. It specifies CASSHPDSRNEQFF. The V and J segments used are TRBV4-1 and TRBJ2-1; TRBD1 is a possible D gene, resting on 5 matching bases. V lost 3 bases and J lost 7 bases; the stretch between them is 13 bases long. The CDR3 numbers 14 residues from cysteine through phenylalanine. Just the 42-base CDR3 DNA is kept, in frame starting at base 1. According to the germline V gene, CDR1 reads MGHRA and CDR2 reads YSYEKL.